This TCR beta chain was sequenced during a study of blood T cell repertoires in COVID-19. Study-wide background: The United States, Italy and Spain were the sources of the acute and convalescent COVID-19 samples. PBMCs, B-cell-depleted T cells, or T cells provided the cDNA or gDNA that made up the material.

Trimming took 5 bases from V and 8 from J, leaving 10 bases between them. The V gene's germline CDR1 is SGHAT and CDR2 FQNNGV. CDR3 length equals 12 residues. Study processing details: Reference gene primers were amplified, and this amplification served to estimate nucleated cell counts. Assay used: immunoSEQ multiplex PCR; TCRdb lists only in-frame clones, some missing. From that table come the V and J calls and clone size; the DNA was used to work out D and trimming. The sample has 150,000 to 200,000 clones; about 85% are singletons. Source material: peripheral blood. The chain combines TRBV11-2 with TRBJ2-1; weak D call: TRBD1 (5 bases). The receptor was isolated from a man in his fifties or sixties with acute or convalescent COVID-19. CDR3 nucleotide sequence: TGTGCCAGCAGCCCCTGGGGCGATGAGCAGTTCTTC. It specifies CASSPWGDEQFF.